Presented here are 8 T cell receptor beta chains from one specimen sequenced in a study. TCRdb analysed the 5' RACE reads with MiXCR anew, one entry per CDR3 protein. The sample lists around 1,400 distinct CDR3 sequences, more than 5.5% occurring once. Sequenced material: central memory T cells from blood PBMCs. The sample's subset: central memory CD4+ T cells. These TCRs come from a male donor with HIV.

This clonotype is classed as medium-sized. The chain is built from TRBV7-9 and TRBJ2-7; D is possibly TRBD1 or TRBD2 (5 bases each). The CDR3 loop spans 13 amino acids. Germline V gene lookup returns CDR1 SEHNR and CDR2 FQNEAQ (reference sequence). Trimming took 5 bases from V and 1 from J, leaving 9 bases between them. The CDR3 spells CASSGDGSYEQYF. In DNA form, the CDR3 reads TGTGCCAGCAGCGGGGACGGATCCTACGAGCAGTACTTC. Looking up the rest from reference TRBV7-9 and TRBJ2-7 gives the full variable domain: DTGVSQNPRHKITKRGQNVTFRCDPISEHNRLYWYRQTLGQGPEFLTYFQNEAQLEKSRLLSDRFSAERPKGSFSTLEIQRTEQGDSAMYLCASSGDGSYEQYFGPGTRLTVT.

By frequency in the sample, this clonotype is large. This rearrangement joins TRBV29-1 to TRBJ2-7; 8 nucleotides match TRBD1. Germline V CDR1 and CDR2: SQVTM, ANQGSEA. Trimming removed 4 bases from V and 4 bases from J; junction bases left unmatched: 3. The CDR3 contains 12 residues. In DNA form, the CDR3 reads TGCAGCGTTGTGGGGACAGGATACGAGCAGTACTTC. Its protein is CSVVGTGYEQYF.

This clonotype rates as large. V usage is TRBV15 and J usage is TRBJ1-2; 7 bases align to TRBD1. The CDR3 contains 14 residues. With V trimmed by 1 base and J by 7 bases, 6 bases remained unmatched. The V gene's germline CDR1 is LNHNV and CDR2 YYDKDF (reference sequence). The CDR3 loop is CATSRGQGEGGYTF. For the CDR3, the DNA is TGTGCCACCAGCAGAGGACAGGGTGAGGGTGGCTACACCTTC. The entire variable domain, with the rest obtained from reference TRBV15 and TRBJ1-2, is as follows: DAMVIQNPRYQVTQFGKPVTLSCSQTLNHNVMYWYQQKSSQAPKLLFHYYDKDFNNEADTPDNFQSRRPNTSFCFLDIRSPGLGDTAMYLCATSRGQGEGGYTFGSGTRLTVV.

V usage is TRBV20-1 and J usage is TRBJ1-1; D is possibly TRBD1 (5 bases). Trimming pared 6 bases from V and 1 base from J, leaving 18 bases between. Looked up from germline, CDR1 is DFQATT and CDR2 is SNEGSKA (reference sequence). The CDR3 is 15 residues long. In nucleotides, the CDR3 is TGCAGTGCAGAAGGGGCGGTTGGGTGGAACACTGAAGCTTTCTTT. Its translation: CSAEGAVGWNTEAFF.

With respect to this clonotype: Given a much more abundant clone one base away, this may be a read error. This chain connects TRBV10-3 to TRBJ2-5; maybe TRBD1 (5 bases). Germline CDR1 and CDR2: ENHRY and SYGVKD. The CDR3 is 14 residues long. Trimming took off 10 bases at V and 2 bases at J, with 17 bases between the two ends. CDR3 loop: CANRPGRIQETQYF. CDR3 in DNA: TGTGCCAACAGGCCAGGACGGATTCAAGAGACCCAGTACTTC.

This rearrangement joins TRBV7-9 to TRBJ1-2, with D possibly matching TRBD1 (5 bases). There are 15 residues in the CDR3. Germline V gene sequence: CDR1 SEHNR, CDR2 FQNEAQ (reference sequence). Deletions cut 4 bases from V and 0 bases from J, with 12 bases between. CDR3 loop: CASSSHQGANYGYTF. In DNA form, the CDR3 reads TGTGCCAGCAGCTCTCATCAGGGAGCTAACTATGGCTACACCTTC.

As concerns this clonotype: This may be a read error, as it is one base from a much larger clone. V usage is TRBV30 and J usage is TRBJ1-1; maybe TRBD1 (5 bases). The V gene's germline CDR1 is GTSNPN and CDR2 SVGIG (reference sequence). The CDR3 totals 11 residues. The CDR3 sequence: CVGGRVTEAFF. In nucleotides, the CDR3 is TGTGTCGGCGGCAGGGTTACTGAAGCTTTCTTT.

The chain is built from TRBV6-1 and TRBJ2-2; perhaps TRBD2 as D (7 bases). This CDR3 comprises 15 residues. Between the trimmed V and J ends, which lost 6 bases and 4 bases, there was a span of 15 bases. CDR1 MNHNS and CDR2 SASEGT come from the germline V gene. The CDR3 is CASRGGARATGELFF. CDR3 coding DNA: TGTGCCAGCAGGGGGGGGGCTCGAGCCACCGGGGAGCTGTTTTTT.